This is a list of T cell receptor beta chains from one sample in a study of T cells after yellow fever vaccination. TCRdb analysed the 5' RACE reads with MiXCR anew, one entry per CDR3 protein. Altogether some 120,000 distinct CDR3 sequences are present, 15% being singletons, with the ten largest covering more than 40%. The sample here was CD8+ T cells sorted from PBMCs, taken 5 days after the yellow fever booster vaccination. The receptors were gathered from a man younger than 35 who received the YFV17D yellow fever vaccine. CDR3s include the opening cysteine and the closing phenylalanine or tryptophan. The order of the fields is clone size, CDR3 length, D gene, V gene, J gene, CDR3 protein, CDR3 DNA. A D gene is named only where the DNA matches it firmly. The size of a clone is reported for some rows only, either as once, few or many, or as a class for expanded clones.

.	14	.	TRBV14	TRBJ1-1	CASSHRGDYTEAFF	TGTGCCAGCAGCCATAGGGGAGACTACACTGAAGCTTTCTTT
.	14	TRBD1	TRBV6-6	TRBJ2-7	CASSVPGQWGEQYF	TGTGCCAGCAGCGTACCGGGACAGTGGGGCGAGCAGTACTTC
.	15	TRBD1	TRBV20-1	TRBJ2-1	CSADGPGQVNNEQFF	TGCAGTGCCGACGGACCGGGACAGGTGAACAATGAGCAGTTCTTC
.	20	TRBD2	TRBV12-5	TRBJ2-2	CASGFLLPSGGTRDTGELFF	TGTGCTAGTGGTTTCCTTTTGCCTAGCGGGGGGACCCGGGACACCGGGGAGCTGTTTTTT
few	15	.	TRBV4-1	TRBJ2-1	CASSQEPGMKGKQFF	TGCGCCAGCAGCCAAGAACCCGGGATGAAGGGGAAGCAGTTCTTC
.	14	.	TRBV7-9	TRBJ2-7	CASSLASGPYEQYF	TGTGCCAGCAGCTTAGCCTCTGGCCCCTACGAGCAGTACTTC
.	13	.	TRBV7-2	TRBJ2-3	CASRADSTDTQYF	TGTGCCAGCAGAGCGGATAGCACAGATACGCAGTATTTT
few	16	TRBD1	TRBV5-1	TRBJ2-1	CASSFGQGEAYNEQFF	TGCGCCAGCAGCTTTGGACAGGGGGAGGCCTACAATGAGCAGTTCTTC
few	14	.	TRBV4-3	TRBJ2-5	CASSQDAWEETQYF	TGCGCCAGCAGCCAAGATGCCTGGGAAGAGACCCAGTACTTC
.	18	.	TRBV10-2	TRBJ2-4	CASSDPPWTASVEYIQYF	TGCGCCAGCAGTGACCCACCGTGGACGGCTTCCGTGGAGTACATTCAGTACTTC
few	15	.	TRBV4-1	TRBJ2-7	CASSLTQGEGDEQYF	TGCGCCAGCAGCCTCACCCAAGGTGAAGGAGACGAGCAGTACTTC
few	14	.	TRBV4-1	TRBJ2-7	CASSPRDNSYEQYF	TGCGCCAGCAGCCCCCGGGACAATTCCTACGAGCAGTACTTC
.	13	.	TRBV29-1	TRBJ2-7	CSAGRGGGHEQYF	TGCAGCGCGGGGAGAGGCGGCGGCCACGAGCAGTACTTC
few	12	.	TRBV7-9	TRBJ2-5	CASSSQQETQYF	TGTGCCAGCAGCTCCCAGCAAGAGACCCAGTACTTC
.	15	TRBD2	TRBV6-5	TRBJ2-1	CASSYSAGLANEQFF	TGTGCCAGCAGTTACTCAGCCGGACTAGCCAATGAGCAGTTCTTC
few	14	TRBD2	TRBV20-1	TRBJ2-5	CSARAGLGGETQYF	TGCAGTGCTAGGGCCGGGCTCGGGGGGGAGACCCAGTACTTC